This is a list of T cell receptor beta chains from one sample in a study of blood T cell repertoires in COVID-19. Produced via immunoSEQ multiplex PCR; TCRdb's table is partial and in-frame only. This table holds some 120,000 clones, 90% found once. Sequencing was performed on peripheral blood. The receptors were sampled from a middle-aged man with active COVID-19. CDR3s include the opening cysteine and the closing phenylalanine or tryptophan. A D gene is named only where the DNA matches it firmly. The listing skips clone size in some rows; elsewhere it reads once, few, many or a size class.

>TRBV25-1|few|TRBJ1-2|-
CASSGPRQELLYGYTF
TGTGCCAGCAGTGGGCCCCGACAGGAGCTCCTCTATGGCTACACCTTC
>TRBV3-1/TRBV3-2|-|TRBJ2-3|TRBD1
CASSPTGGGTGADTQYF
TGTGCCAGCAGCCCCACTGGTGGGGGGACAGGGGCAGATACGCAGTATTTT
>TRBV5-1|few|TRBJ2-3|-
CASSGGSGSTDTQYF
TGCGCCAGCAGTGGTGGTAGCGGTAGCACAGATACGCAGTATTTT
>TRBV2|once|TRBJ1-4|-
CASIGNEKLFF
TGTGCCAGCATCGGTAATGAAAAACTGTTTTTT
>TRBV9|-|TRBJ1-2|TRBD1
CASSVGGLGDSYGYTF
TGTGCCAGCAGCGTAGGAGGCTTGGGGGACAGCTATGGCTACACCTTC
>TRBV15|-|TRBJ1-1|TRBD1
CATSTIGRGHSPEAFF
TGTGCCACCAGCACTATAGGTAGGGGGCACAGTCCTGAAGCTTTCTTT
>TRBV2|-|TRBJ1-5|-
CASSERRGQPQHF
TGTGCCAGCAGTGAAAGGAGGGGCCAGCCCCAGCATTTT
>TRBV4-1|-|TRBJ2-7|-
CASSQDWPGLSYEQYF
TGCGCCAGCAGCCAAGATTGGCCAGGGCTCTCCTACGAGCAGTACTTC
>TRBV19|-|TRBJ2-1|TRBD1
CASKTGQGKNNEQFF
TGTGCCAGTAAAACGGGACAGGGGAAGAACAATGAGCAGTTCTTC
>TRBV7-8|-|TRBJ2-7|TRBD1
CASSFRTGGVHEQYF
TGTGCCAGCAGCTTTAGGACAGGGGGTGTCCACGAGCAGTACTTC
>TRBV5-1|-|TRBJ2-1|TRBD2
CASSLTRTSGLGNEQFF
TGCGCCAGCAGCCTCACGCGGACTAGCGGTTTAGGCAATGAGCAGTTCTTC
>TRBV5-1|-|TRBJ2-6|TRBD1
CASSLKAAMGQGGGANVLTF
TGCGCCAGCAGCTTGAAGGCGGCCATGGGACAGGGTGGTGGGGCCAACGTCCTGACTTTC
>TRBV5-4|-|TRBJ2-7|TRBD1
CASSQTGVSYEQYF
TGTGCCAGCAGCCAAACAGGGGTCTCCTACGAGCAGTACTTC
>TRBV7-9|-|TRBJ1-1|-
CASSLASENTEAFF
TGTGCCAGCAGCTTAGCGTCAGAAAACACTGAAGCTTTCTTT
>TRBV7-6|-|TRBJ1-6|TRBD1
CASSLATGVDSPLHF
TGTGCCAGCAGCTTAGCGACAGGGGTCGATTCACCCCTCCACTTT
>TRBV5-1|-|TRBJ2-7|TRBD1
CASSRGQGAIYEQYF
TGCGCCAGCAGCAGGGGACAGGGGGCAATCTACGAGCAGTACTTC
>TRBV6-5|-|TRBJ1-5|-
CASSQRGVNQPQHF
TGTGCCAGCAGTCAGCGGGGGGTCAATCAGCCCCAGCATTTT
>TRBV3-1/TRBV3-2|-|TRBJ2-2|-
CASSQGGTWGLAGELFF
TGTGCCAGCAGCCAAGGAGGGACCTGGGGGCTCGCCGGGGAGCTGTTTTTT
>TRBV14|-|TRBJ2-3|-
CASSQESSGYLPATDTQYF
TGTGCCAGCAGCCAAGAAAGTAGCGGCTATCTCCCCGCCACAGATACGCAGTATTTT
>TRBV25-1|-|TRBJ1-4|-
CASSATQNEKLFF
TGTGCCAGCAGTGCCACCCAGAATGAAAAACTGTTTTTT
>TRBV6-1|-|TRBJ2-6|TRBD2
CASSEAGGSSGANVLTF
TGTGCCAGCAGTGAAGCGGGGGGGTCCTCTGGGGCCAACGTCCTGACTTTC
>TRBV6-5|-|TRBJ2-7|TRBD2
CASSSGTYSYEQYF
TGTGCCAGCAGCAGCGGGACGTACTCCTACGAGCAGTACTTC
>TRBV19|-|TRBJ1-2|-
CASSVTGLRGYTF
TGTGCCAGTAGTGTAACAGGGTTAAGAGGCTACACCTTC
>TRBV5-6|-|TRBJ2-2|TRBD1
CASTLGTGGLSGTGELFF
TGTGCCAGCACCCTAGGGACAGGGGGCTTGAGTGGCACCGGGGAGCTGTTTTTT
>TRBV2|-|TRBJ1-4|TRBD1
CASSNPWDRGLTNEKLFF
TGTGCCAGCAGTAACCCCTGGGACAGGGGGCTCACTAATGAAAAACTGTTTTTT
>TRBV11-2|-|TRBJ2-5|TRBD1
CASSLGGQGAETQYF
TGTGCCAGCAGCTTAGGCGGACAGGGGGCGGAGACCCAGTACTTC
>TRBV2|-|TRBJ1-2|-
CASREEGGYTF
TGTGCCAGCAGGGAGGAGGGCGGCTACACCTTC
>TRBV29-1|-|TRBJ2-2|-
CSVAHRLAAGELFF
TGCAGCGTTGCGCATCGGCTAGCTGCCGGGGAGCTGTTTTTT
>TRBV7-8|-|TRBJ1-1|-
CASSLRMNTEAFF
TGTGCCAGCAGCTTGCGGATGAACACTGAAGCTTTCTTT
>TRBV9|-|TRBJ2-2|TRBD1
CASSVVSGWGQPNTGELFF
TGTGCCAGCAGCGTAGTATCAGGGTGGGGACAGCCGAACACCGGGGAGCTGTTTTTT
>TRBV4-1|-|TRBJ2-7|TRBD1
CASSLAGTVSYEQYF
TGCGCCAGCAGCCTGGCCGGGACAGTATCCTACGAGCAGTACTTC
>TRBV5-1|-|TRBJ1-1|-
CASSLGEGRHTEAFF
TGCGCCAGCAGCTTGGGGGAGGGGAGGCACACTGAAGCTTTCTTT
>TRBV7-8|-|TRBJ2-5|-
CASSRRGGPETQYF
TGTGCCAGCAGCCGGAGAGGAGGGCCGGAGACCCAGTACTTC
>TRBV3-1/TRBV3-2|once|TRBJ1-2|-
CASSHARAGGYTF
TGTGCCAGCAGCCACGCCAGGGCGGGGGGCTACACCTTC
>TRBV5-5|-|TRBJ2-3|-
CASSLAVASSDTQYF
TGTGCCAGCAGCTTGGCTGTGGCTAGTTCAGATACGCAGTATTTT
>TRBV19|-|TRBJ2-7|-
CASRPGGPGPYEQYF
TGTGCCAGTAGACCAGGGGGGCCCGGGCCCTACGAGCAGTACTTC
>TRBV3-1/TRBV3-2|-|TRBJ2-7|-
CASSQDGRRGSYEQYF
TGTGCCAGCAGCCAAGATGGCCGCAGGGGATCCTACGAGCAGTACTTC
>TRBV6-5|-|TRBJ1-4|-
CASFRVGEKLFF
TGTGCCAGCTTCCGGGTTGGGGAAAAACTGTTTTTT
>TRBV6-5|-|TRBJ2-2|-
CASRSGTGELFF
TGTGCCAGCAGGTCGGGGACCGGGGAGCTGTTTTTT
>TRBV2|-|TRBJ2-5|-
CASSEVSLAGQETQYF
TGTGCCAGCAGTGAGGTTTCGCTGGCGGGGCAAGAGACCCAGTACTTC
>TRBV2|-|TRBJ2-7|-
CASSVQKGVGNEQYF
TGTGCCAGCAGTGTCCAGAAGGGGGTGGGCAACGAGCAGTACTTC
>TRBV3-1/TRBV3-2|-|TRBJ1-2|-
CASSTGTSNSGYTF
TGTGCCAGCAGTACCGGGACATCTAATTCTGGCTACACCTTC
>TRBV9|-|TRBJ2-2|TRBD2
CASSLAGPNTGELFF
TGTGCCAGCTCGTTAGCGGGACCGAACACCGGGGAGCTGTTTTTT